A single sample gave rise to the 21 T cell receptor beta chains below, sequenced in a study of control samples from healthy donors and cancer patients. Repertoires were generated with immunoSEQ multiplex PCR, while TCRdb's copy carries only in-frame clones and drops some. The sample carries about 120,000 clones, roughly 91% recorded once. Sequencing was carried out using blood. These receptors all stem from a woman aged 70-85 years in good health.

The chain has TRBV11-1 and TRBJ1-4; 9 bases match TRBD1. The V segment lost 0 bases and the J segment 8 bases; nucleotides outside the gene matches: 4. Germline V CDR1 and CDR2: SGHAT, FQDESV (reference sequence). The CDR3 extends over 15 amino acids. CDR3 in DNA: TGTGCCAGCAGCTTAGCGGAGACAGGGGGAGAAAAACTGTTTTTT. It translates to CASSLAETGGEKLFF.

For this clone: Other DNA sequences of this sample code for an identical CDR3. CDR3 DNA sequence: TGTGCCAGCTCACCACCAGGGCCCTATGGCTACACCTTC. Its protein is CASSPPGPYGYTF. V and J are TRBV18 and TRBJ1-2; D remains unclear. This CDR3 contains 13 residues. Germline loops: CDR1 KGHSH, CDR2 LQKENI. V lost 0 bases to trimming and J lost 4 bases, with 6 bases between them.

This sequence joins TRBV24-1 and TRBJ2-1, with TRBD1 identical over 11 bases. Germline-derived CDR1 and CDR2 are KGHDR and SFDVKD. V dropped 5 bases and J dropped 5; count of bases not matched to a gene: 7. The length of the CDR3 is 16 residues. The CDR3 DNA follows: TGTGCCACCAGTGGATTTGGACAGGGGGCCGACAATGAGCAGTTCTTC. Its protein is CATSGFGQGADNEQFF.

The chain employs TRBV5-1 and TRBJ2-1; 8 nucleotides match TRBD1. Germline V gives CDR1 SGHRS, CDR2 YFSETQ. The trim removed 6 bases at V and 10 bases at J, leaving 9 bases unmatched. The CDR3 has 13 amino acids. The CDR3, as DNA: TGCGCCAGCACGAGACAGGGGTCGAGGGAGCAGTTCTTC. Translating it yields CASTRQGSREQFF.

The rearrangement uses TRBV3-1 (or the pseudogene TRBV3-2) and TRBJ1-2; TRBD1 is a possible D gene (6 bases). This CDR3 comprises 15 residues. In germline, CDR1 is LGHDT, CDR2 YNNKEL (reference sequence). Trimming removed 4 bases at V and 4 bases at J, with 16 bases between. The CDR3 DNA is TGTGCCAGCAGCCCCGATGGGGCAGGGGTCTATGGCTACACCTTC. Protein sequence: CASSPDGAGVYGYTF.

The genes are TRBV10-3 and TRBJ1-4, with unresolved D. Germline-derived CDR1 and CDR2 are ENHRY and SYGVKD. The germline V and J ends were trimmed by 3 bases and 5 bases, with 7 bases remaining between them. This CDR3 has 13 amino acids. CDR3 nucleotide sequence: TGTGCCATCAGTGATTGGGGAAATGAAAAACTGTTTTTT. Translating gives CAISDWGNEKLFF.

V gene TRBV9 combines with J gene TRBJ2-7; TRBD2 is a possible D gene (7 bases). Germline values: CDR1 SGDLS, CDR2 YYNGEE. V was pared by 0 bases and J by 3 bases, with 10 bases between. This CDR3 spans 14 amino acids. The CDR3 DNA sequence: TGTGCCAGCAGCGTAGGCGGGGGCAACTACGAGCAGTACTTC. This sequence encodes CASSVGGGNYEQYF.

This clone has only one observation. The chain couples TRBV4-1 to TRBJ1-2; D perhaps matches TRBD1 (5 bases). Germline CDR1 is MGHRA and CDR2 is YSYEKL. Trimming left V 4 bases short and J 0 bases short, with 15 bases between. CDR3 size: 16 residues. The DNA for the CDR3 is TGCGCCAGCAGCCTCTTCGAGGGGATCCCTAACTATGGCTACACCTTC. The encoded protein is CASSLFEGIPNYGYTF.

Here the CDR3 reads CASTDINEQFF. As DNA, the CDR3 is TGTGCCAGCACCGATATTAATGAGCAGTTCTTC. The rearrangement links TRBV6-6 to TRBJ2-1; D is ambiguous. V shed 7 bases and J shed 7 bases, with 8 bases lying between them. The CDR3 sequence is 11 residues long. Germline V gives CDR1 MNHNY, CDR2 SVGAGI (reference sequence).

The chain uses TRBV4-2 and TRBJ1-1, with D unresolved. The ends were cut back, 0 bases at V and 2 bases at J, with 7 bases in the middle. Germline V gene data show CDR1 as LGHNA and CDR2 as YNFKEQ. This CDR3 has 14 amino acids. CDR3 region: CASSQDNRNTEAFF. The CDR3 DNA reads as TGTGCCAGCAGCCAAGATAACCGAAACACTGAAGCTTTCTTT.

The J gene is TRBJ2-2, the V gene TRBV27; 10 nucleotides line up with TRBD2. The CDR3 is made up of 18 amino acids. V was pared by 5 bases and J by 0 bases, with 9 bases of the junction left unmatched. Germline CDR1 MNHEY, CDR2 SMNVEV (reference sequence). CDR3 in DNA: TGTGCCAGCAGTACCCGGGATAGCGGGGGGTCGAACACCGGGGAGCTGTTTTTT. Amino acid sequence: CASSTRDSGGSNTGELFF.

The chain joins TRBV6-4 to TRBJ1-2; D ambiguous. Per the germline V gene, CDR1 is MRHNA and CDR2 is SNTAGT. Trimming removed 3 bases at V and 2 bases at J, with 13 bases between. This CDR3 contains 15 residues. CDR3 nucleotide sequence: TGTGCCAGCAGTGAAGAACCCGCCAGAAACTATGGCTACACCTTC. It specifies CASSEEPARNYGYTF.

This clone appeared a single time. V and J are TRBV11-2 and TRBJ1-1; 10 nucleotides agree with TRBD1. The CDR3 has 17 residues. Germline V gene data show CDR1 as SGHAT and CDR2 as FQNNGV. Trimming removed 1 base from V and 0 bases from J; junction bases left unmatched: 5. In nucleotides, the CDR3 is TGTGCCAGCAGCTTAGGACAGGGGGCAGGTCTGAACACTGAAGCTTTCTTT. This codes for CASSLGQGAGLNTEAFF.

The genes are TRBV19 and TRBJ2-3; 9 nucleotides align to TRBD2. J gave up 0 bases and V 6 bases, and 4 bases lay outside the gene matches. Per the germline V gene, CDR1 is LNHDA and CDR2 is SQIVND (reference sequence). The CDR3 runs to 15 residues. CDR3 in amino acids: CASRTSGFSTDTQYF. Written as DNA, the CDR3 is TGTGCCAGTAGGACTAGCGGCTTTAGCACAGATACGCAGTATTTT.

The chain recombines TRBV5-5 with TRBJ2-7; D gene unclear. The length of the CDR3 is 15 residues. The ends were cut back, 2 bases at V and 2 bases at J, with 14 bases in the middle. From germline, CDR1 is SGHKS and CDR2 YYEKEE (reference sequence). CDR3 amino acids: CASSFPRPGAYEQYF. CDR3 in DNA: TGTGCCAGCAGCTTTCCTCGGCCAGGCGCCTACGAGCAGTACTTC.

J is TRBJ1-1 and V is TRBV2, with D perhaps matching TRBD1 (5 bases). The germline V gene has CDR1 SNHLY and CDR2 FYNNEI. This CDR3 is built from 14 residues. The V end lost 8 bases, the J end lost 1 base, and 14 bases lay between the germline ends. In DNA form, the CDR3 reads TGTGCCAGCCAGCCGCCAGGGAGGAACACTGAAGCTTTCTTT. Translated, it gives CASQPPGRNTEAFF. The whole variable domain, filled in from reference TRBV2 and TRBJ1-1, reads EPEVTQTPSHQVTQMGQEVILRCVPISNHLYFYWYRQILGQKVEFLVSFYNNEISEKSEIFDDQFSVERPDGSNFTLKIRSTKLEDSAMYFCASQPPGRNTEAFFGQGTRLTVV.

In its sample, this clone was seen once. Here the CDR3 DNA reads TGTGCCAGTCGAGGGGGCTCTGGCTACACCTTC. It encodes CASRGGSGYTF. V and J are TRBV3-1 (or the pseudogene TRBV3-2) and TRBJ1-2; 7 bases fit TRBD1. The V and J ends lost 9 bases and 7 bases, in that order; junction bases with no gene match: 5. Germline CDR1 LGHDT, CDR2 YNNKEL (reference sequence). The CDR3 is 11 amino acids.

This clone showed up just once. The rearrangement uses TRBV20-1 and TRBJ2-1; D is uncertain. There are 15 residues in the CDR3. Germline V lookup: CDR1 DFQATT, CDR2 SNEGSKA (reference sequence). Trimming removed 3 bases from V and 0 bases from J, with 12 bases in between. The CDR3 loop reads CSASSSSSSYNEQFF. The CDR3 DNA is TGCAGTGCTAGTAGCAGTTCGAGCTCCTACAATGAGCAGTTCTTC.

The chain combines TRBV7-2 with TRBJ1-1, with D possibly being TRBD1 (6 bases). This CDR3 region has 14 residues. Germline CDR1 and CDR2: SGHTA and FQGNSA. V lost 6 bases and J 3 bases, leaving 14 bases between the germline ends. The CDR3 here is CASRRGGAHTEAFF. CDR3 bases: TGTGCCAGCAGAAGAGGGGGGGCGCACACTGAAGCTTTCTTT. Full variable domain (rest looked up from reference TRBV7-2 and TRBJ1-1): GAGVSQSPSNKVTEKGKDVELRCDPISGHTALYWYRQSLGQGLEFLIYFQGNSAPDKSGLPSDRFSAERTGGSVSTLTIQRTQQEDSAVYLCASRRGGAHTEAFFGQGTRLTVV.

The count of this clone is one. The chain uses TRBV6-5 and TRBJ1-1; 7 bases are shared with TRBD1. Germline assignment: CDR1 MNHEY and CDR2 SVGAGI. After removal of 7 bases from V and 1 base from J, the junction contained 3 bases not matched to a gene. This CDR3 region has 13 residues. CDR3 amino acids: CASKGTANTEAFF. The CDR3 DNA is TGTGCCAGCAAGGGGACAGCGAACACTGAAGCTTTCTTT.

The chain is built from TRBV7-2 and TRBJ1-2; possible D gene TRBD1, 6 bases. Trimming removed 1 base from V and 11 bases from J, with 14 bases in between. The germline V gene encodes CDR1 SGHTA and CDR2 FQGNSA. The CDR3 runs to 13 residues. The DNA of the CDR3 is TGTGCCAGCAGCTTAGAGGCGGGGGGCCTGTACACCTTC. The encoded protein is CASSLEAGGLYTF.